The source of this T cell receptor (beta chain) is a study of breast tumors, draining lymph nodes, adjacent tissues. MiXCR was run by TCRdb on the multiplex PCR reads, yielding one entry per CDR3 protein. The profile shows over 150,000 distinct CDR3 sequences, 31% of them singletons. A word on this clonotype: Its antigen is unknown.

The lymph nodes were axillary draining lymph nodes from breast cancer patients. The study's findings and limits: Tumor TCR diversity was below lymph nodes but above nontumor tissue.

This TCR derives from a female donor with breast cancer. Some clones in this sample may be carry-over from other donors' samples. Sample: axillary lymph node tissue.

CDR3 amino acids: CASSLEGTVTDTQYF. CDR3 nucleotide sequence: TGTGCCAGCAGCTTGGAGGGGACAGTGACAGATACGCAGTATTTT. The genes are TRBV5-4 and TRBJ2-3; TRBD1 matches at 7 bases. Looked up from germline, CDR1 is SGHNT and CDR2 is YYREEE (reference sequence). The CDR3 extends over 15 amino acids. The J segment lost 3 bases and the V segment lost 0 bases, leaving 4 bases of the junction unmatched. Full variable domain (outside the CDR3, taken from reference TRBV5-4 and TRBJ2-3): ETGVTQSPTHLIKTRGQQVTLRCSSQSGHNTVSWYQQALGQGPQFIFQYYREEENGRGNFPPRFSGLQFPNYSSELNVNALELDDSALYLCASSLEGTVTDTQYFGPGTRLTVL.